The present TCR beta chain was sequenced within a study of T cell responses to AZD1222 COVID-19 vaccine. Germline CDR1 is WNHNN and CDR2 is SYGVQD (reference sequence). This CDR3 region has 13 residues. J gave up 4 bases and V 6 bases, and 3 bases lay outside the gene matches. Sequencing used immunoSEQ multiplex PCR; TCRdb keeps in-frame clones, though not all of them. The data show fewer than 80,000 clones, 79% seen once. The V call is TRBV10-1, the J call TRBJ1-5; 7 nucleotides agree with TRBD1. Sequenced here: peripheral blood, sampled on day 0 of MenACWY control vaccination. The TCR originated in an adult in good health. This CDR3 reads CASRRTGNQPQHF. As DNA, the CDR3 is TGCGCCAGCAGAAGGACAGGTAATCAGCCCCAGCATTTT.